This T cell receptor (beta chain) was sequenced for a study of T-cell reconstitution after alpha-beta-depleted transplantation in children. The CDR3 contains 17 residues. The germline V and J ends were trimmed by 3 bases and 0 bases, with 15 bases remaining between them. Molecular barcoding with unique molecular identifiers was used for the TCRbeta library. TCRdb itself ran the PCR reads through MiXCR, one entry per CDR3 protein. Here the sample spans some 240,000 distinct CDR3 sequences, around 8.9% being singletons. The starting material was PBMCs from the stem cell graft donor, obtained from the stem cell graft. This TCR derives from a human donor who donated a stem cell graft to a child with SCID. V usage is TRBV12-3 or TRBV12-4 and J usage is TRBJ1-3; D unclear. CDR3 sequence reads: CASSLIVGIRSGNTIYF. CDR3 DNA: TGTGCCAGCAGTTTGATAGTTGGTATCCGCTCTGGAAACACCATATATTTT.